The 28 T cell receptor beta chains presented below share a single source sample, sequenced in a study of shared clonotypes between healthy human individuals. Assay used: immunoSEQ multiplex PCR; TCRdb lists only in-frame clones, some missing. Counted here are roughly 1 million clones, about 80% occurring once; the ten biggest clones make up approximately 1.3%. Sequencing used memory CD4+ T cells sorted from blood. Subset given: CD45RA-negative fraction. These receptors all come from a man younger than 35 in good health.

The V call is TRBV7-6, the J call TRBJ2-3; D not resolved. The CDR3 is 13 amino acids. V was clipped by 5 bases and J by 2 bases, with 8 bases between them. CDR1 is SGHVS, CDR2 FNYEAQ, per germline. In nucleotides, the CDR3 is TGTGCCAGCAGCCCTCGATACACAGATACGCAGTATTTT. This translates into CASSPRYTDTQYF.

This clone showed up just once. This may come from a read error, since a much larger clone is one base off. The sample holds other DNA sequences that translate to the same CDR3. This chain uses TRBV28 with TRBJ2-5; D not certain. The length of the CDR3 is 11 residues. From germline, CDR1 is MDHEN and CDR2 SYDVKM. V was cut by 6 bases and J by 5 bases, with 7 bases left in between. CDR3 in amino acids: CASSFRETQYF. As DNA, the CDR3 is TGTGCCAGCAGCTTTCGGGAGACCCAGTACTTC.

This chain links TRBV14 with TRBJ1-4; tentative D call: TRBD1 (5 bases). V was trimmed by 1 base and J by 7 bases, leaving 10 bases between them. The germline V gene encodes CDR1 SGHDN and CDR2 FVKESK. The CDR3 consists of 14 residues. The CDR3 DNA sequence: TGTGCCAGCAGCCAAGCAGGGCAGAGTGAAAAACTGTTTTTT. Its protein product is CASSQAGQSEKLFF.

This clone was found once. The chain couples TRBV6-5 to TRBJ2-7; D gene ambiguous. Germline CDR1 is MNHEY and CDR2 is SVGAGI. Trimming stripped 11 bases from V and 2 bases from J, with 19 bases between. The CDR3 extends over 14 amino acids. The CDR3 region has the DNA TGTGCCGCTGGGATTGGCGACCTCCCCTACGAGCAGTACTTC. Its protein is CAAGIGDLPYEQYF.

The chain carries TRBV10-3 and TRBJ2-1, with D possibly matching TRBD1 (5 bases). CDR3 length: 12 residues. V was trimmed by 6 bases and J by 4 bases, leaving 7 bases between them. Germline V gene data show CDR1 as ENHRY and CDR2 as SYGVKD. In DNA, the CDR3 is TGTGCCATCAGCAGGGTTTACAATGAGCAGTTCTTC. Amino acid sequence: CAISRVYNEQFF.

The chain uses TRBV4-1 and TRBJ2-2; D not certain. Germline CDR1 is MGHRA and CDR2 is YSYEKL. The CDR3 extends over 18 amino acids. Trimming shortened V by 0 bases and J by 5 bases, and 19 bases separated the two germline ends. CDR3 amino acids: CASSQDLDGSRRTGELFF. CDR3 sequence (DNA): TGCGCCAGCAGCCAAGATCTCGACGGGTCAAGGAGAACCGGGGAGCTGTTTTTT.

This chain joins TRBV15 and TRBJ1-3; TRBD1 is a possible D gene (6 bases). Per the germline V gene, CDR1 is LNHNV and CDR2 is YYDKDF (reference sequence). With 8 bases removed from V and 6 bases from J, the gap between germline ends came to 23 bases. CDR3 size: 16 residues. The DNA for the CDR3 is TGTGCCACCGGCGTAAGTCGACAGGCGGGGGAAAACACCATATATTTT. It is translated as CATGVSRQAGENTIYF. Complete variable domain (other parts from reference TRBV15 and TRBJ1-3): DAMVIQNPRYQVTQFGKPVTLSCSQTLNHNVMYWYQQKSSQAPKLLFHYYDKDFNNEADTPDNFQSRRPNTSFCFLDIRSPGLGDTAMYLCATGVSRQAGENTIYFGEGSWLTVV.

V gene TRBV6-1 combines with J gene TRBJ2-7; tentatively, D is TRBD1 (6 bases). The V end was cut by 3 bases, the J end by 5 bases, with 14 bases between. This CDR3 is 14 amino acids long. Germline loops: CDR1 MNHNS, CDR2 SASEGT. CDR3 loop: CASSDLRGSNEQYF. Written as DNA, the CDR3 is TGTGCCAGCAGTGACCTCAGGGGTTCCAACGAGCAGTACTTC.

The chain couples TRBV7-2 to TRBJ1-4; 9 nucleotides line up with TRBD1. V shed 5 bases and J 5 bases; nucleotides not matched to a gene: 6. Germline CDR1 SGHTA, CDR2 FQGNSA. The CDR3 has 15 residues. The CDR3 DNA reads TGTGCCAGCAGCCTCCTGGGGACAGGGAATGAAAAACTGTTTTTT. Its translation is CASSLLGTGNEKLFF.

Here the CDR3 reads CASTVSPEQPQHF. CDR3 DNA: TGTGCCAGCACTGTGTCTCCAGAACAGCCCCAGCATTTT. The V gene is TRBV6-1, the J gene TRBJ1-5; D unclear. Per the germline V gene, CDR1 is MNHNS and CDR2 is SASEGT. V was cut by 7 bases and J by 7 bases, with 14 bases left in between. This CDR3 region has 13 residues.

This clone was found once. The chain employs TRBV18 and TRBJ1-1; D gene uncertain. CDR1 is KGHSH, CDR2 LQKENI, per germline. Trimming shortened V by 4 bases and J by 6 bases, and 12 bases separated the two germline ends. The CDR3 is 13 residues long. As DNA, the CDR3 is TGTGCCAGCTCACGCGACGGAAAGGCTGAAGCTTTCTTT. Encoded protein: CASSRDGKAEAFF. Drawing the rest from reference TRBV18 and TRBJ1-1, the complete variable domain is NAGVMQNPRHLVRRRGQEARLRCSPMKGHSHVYWYRQLPEEGLKFMVYLQKENIIDESGMPKERFSAEFPKEGPSILRIQQVVRGDSAAYFCASSRDGKAEAFFGQGTRLTVV.

V and J are TRBV11-1 and TRBJ2-5; D is unclear. The V end lost 4 bases, the J end lost 1 base, and 10 bases lay between the germline ends. Germline CDR1 reads SGHAT; CDR2 reads FQDESV (reference sequence). This CDR3 region has 14 residues. The CDR3 sequence is CASSSGPVQETQYF. CDR3 coding DNA: TGTGCCAGCAGCTCCGGTCCCGTCCAAGAGACCCAGTACTTC.

This clone was picked up one time. The chain uses TRBV9 and TRBJ1-6, with TRBD1 as a possible D gene (5 bases). The CDR3 is 17 residues long. Germline CDR1 reads SGDLS; CDR2 reads YYNGEE. With 4 bases removed from V and 8 bases from J, the gap between germline ends came to 22 bases. The DNA for the CDR3 is TGTGCCAGCAGCCCCGGCTCAGGGATAGGTAGCCATTCACCCCTCCACTTT. Translation gives CASSPGSGIGSHSPLHF. Full variable domain (missing parts from reference TRBV9 and TRBJ1-6): DSGVTQTPKHLITATGQRVTLRCSPRSGDLSVYWYQQSLDQGLQFLIQYYNGEERAKGNILERFSAQQFPDLHSELNLSSLELGDSALYFCASSPGSGIGSHSPLHFGNGTRLTVT.

This clone was seen more than once but under ten times. The sample contains more than one DNA sequence encoding this CDR3. The genes are TRBV28 and TRBJ2-7; D is unclear. From germline, CDR1 is MDHEN and CDR2 SYDVKM. Trimming removed 5 bases at V and 7 bases at J, with 9 bases between. The CDR3 covers 11 residues. The CDR3 bases are TGTGCCAGCAGTCTCCGTGGGGAGCAGTACTTC. It encodes CASSLRGEQYF.

Of note for this clone: Other DNA sequences in the sample encode the same CDR3. This chain uses TRBV6-5 with TRBJ2-5; D might be TRBD1 (5 bases). CDR1 is MNHEY, CDR2 SVGAGI, per germline. V shed 3 bases and J shed 5 bases, with 10 bases lying between them. The CDR3 totals 13 residues. CDR3: CASSYQGRETQYF. CDR3 in DNA: TGTGCCAGCAGTTATCAGGGCCGGGAGACCCAGTACTTC.

The chain recombines TRBV5-1 with TRBJ1-1, with D possibly being TRBD1 (6 bases). The germline V gene has CDR1 SGHRS and CDR2 YFSETQ. The length of the CDR3 is 15 residues. V dropped 3 bases and J dropped 4 bases, with 16 bases sitting between them. As DNA, the CDR3 is TGCGCCAGCAGCTGGGGTGGGGTGGGGGCCACTGAAGCTTTCTTT. The encoded protein is CASSWGGVGATEAFF.

CDR3 DNA sequence: TGTGCCAGCCGCGGGGGCCGGACAGGGGTGTCACCCCTCCACTTT. Its protein product is CASRGGRTGVSPLHF. The chain carries TRBV28 and TRBJ1-6; TRBD1 agrees at 9 bases. The CDR3 covers 15 residues. J gave up 10 bases and V 8 bases, and 12 bases lay outside the gene matches. Germline-derived CDR1 and CDR2 are MDHEN and SYDVKM.

The genes are TRBV29-1 and TRBJ1-2; maybe TRBD1 (5 bases). The ends were cut back, 3 bases at V and 8 bases at J, with 13 bases in the middle. This CDR3 contains 12 residues. Per germline, CDR1 SQVTM and CDR2 ANQGSEA. CDR3 sequence (DNA): TGCAGCGTTGAGGGGGTGGTCGTGGGCTACACCTTC. Amino acids: CSVEGVVVGYTF.

The chain recombines TRBV9 with TRBJ1-6; D possibly corresponds to TRBD1 (6 bases). Germline V gene lookup returns CDR1 SGDLS and CDR2 YYNGEE. The length of the CDR3 is 15 residues. Trimming took 0 bases from V and 8 from J, leaving 12 bases between them. The CDR3 spells CASSVEGVGDSPLHF. The DNA for the CDR3 is TGTGCCAGCAGCGTAGAGGGGGTTGGGGATTCACCCCTCCACTTT.

This clone appeared once. This rearrangement joins TRBV5-5 to TRBJ1-2; D may be TRBD1 (5 bases). The germline V and J ends were trimmed by 7 bases and 8 bases, with 21 bases remaining between them. This CDR3 contains 14 residues. The germline V gene has CDR1 SGHKS and CDR2 YYEKEE (reference sequence). DNA of the CDR3: TGTGCCAGCTCTAAGGGGCAGGCGTTAGGGGGCTACACCTTC. It translates to CASSKGQALGGYTF.

V gene TRBV9 combines with J gene TRBJ1-3, with 10 nucleotides matching TRBD1. V dropped 4 bases and J dropped 7; count of bases not matched to a gene: 8. CDR1 and CDR2 (germline): SGDLS, YYNGEE. The CDR3 loop spans 15 amino acids. The CDR3 sequence: CASSSDRGLGNTIYF. The CDR3 nucleotides read TGTGCCAGCAGCTCTGACAGGGGGCTCGGGAACACCATATATTTT.

This chain links TRBV2 with TRBJ2-1, with 11 bases identical to TRBD2. Trimming removed 5 bases from V and 9 bases from J; junction bases left unmatched: 6. This CDR3 contains 14 residues. Germline V gives CDR1 SNHLY, CDR2 FYNNEI. Here the CDR3 reads CASSPTSGVVEQFF. The CDR3, as DNA: TGTGCCAGCAGTCCGACTAGCGGGGTAGTTGAGCAGTTCTTC.

This clone has a handful of counts. Other nucleotide sequences in the sample specify the same CDR3. V is TRBV29-1 and J is TRBJ1-1; 8 nucleotides match TRBD1. This CDR3 spans 12 amino acids. Germline V gives CDR1 SQVTM, CDR2 ANQGSEA. V gave up 8 bases and J gave up 5 bases; unmatched junction bases: 7. For the CDR3, the DNA is TGCAGCACACGACAGGGGAAGACTGAAGCTTTCTTT. Translated, it gives CSTRQGKTEAFF. Combining the CDR3 with reference TRBV29-1 and TRBJ1-1 gives the whole variable domain SAVISQKPSRDICQRGTSLTIQCQVDSQVTMMFWYRQQPGQSLTLIATANQGSEATYESGFVIDKFPISRPNLTFSTLTVSNMSPEDSSIYLCSTRQGKTEAFFGQGTRLTVV.

The chain has TRBV15 and TRBJ2-1, with 10 positions matching TRBD2. The V gene end was trimmed by 1 base and the J gene end by 7 bases; junction bases not matched to a gene: 7. Germline CDR1 and CDR2: LNHNV and YYDKDF (reference sequence). The CDR3 loop spans 16 amino acids. The CDR3 reads CATSRGDSGGKNEQFF. The CDR3 coding sequence is TGTGCCACCAGCAGAGGGGATAGCGGGGGGAAGAATGAGCAGTTCTTC.

The table lists this clone with a few counts. This chain connects TRBV10-1 to TRBJ1-1, with D unresolved. With 4 bases removed from V and 0 bases from J, the gap between germline ends came to 6 bases. The CDR3 has 13 residues. Germline lookup yields CDR1 WNHNN and CDR2 SYGVQD (reference sequence). In DNA form, the CDR3 reads TGCGCCAGCAGTGCTAAACTGAACACTGAAGCTTTCTTT. This codes for CASSAKLNTEAFF.

The V gene is TRBV28, the J gene TRBJ1-4; the D is unclear. CDR1 and CDR2 (germline): MDHEN, SYDVKM. CDR3 size: 13 residues. Trimming took off 1 base at V and 6 bases at J, with 6 bases between the two ends. The CDR3 DNA is TGTGCCAGCAGTTTATTCCCGGATGAAAAACTGTTTTTT. This codes for CASSLFPDEKLFF.

V usage is TRBV30 and J usage is TRBJ2-2; 8 bases align to TRBD2. The CDR3 runs 15 residues. V shed 3 bases, J shed 5 bases, and the junction held 8 bases outside the gene matches. Germline V gene sequence: CDR1 GTSNPN, CDR2 SVGIG (reference sequence). CDR3 bases: TGTGCCTGGAGCCAAAGCGGGAGAGGGACCGGGGAGCTGTTTTTT. It encodes CAWSQSGRGTGELFF.

The gene calls are TRBV6-1 and TRBJ2-5, with a weak D call TRBD1 (5 bases). This CDR3 comprises 13 residues. V lost 6 bases and J 2 bases, leaving 10 bases between the germline ends. CDR1 is MNHNS and CDR2 is SASEGT in the germline V gene. The CDR3 DNA sequence: TGTGCCAGCAGGTTTACAGGACAAGAGACCCAGTACTTC. It specifies CASRFTGQETQYF.